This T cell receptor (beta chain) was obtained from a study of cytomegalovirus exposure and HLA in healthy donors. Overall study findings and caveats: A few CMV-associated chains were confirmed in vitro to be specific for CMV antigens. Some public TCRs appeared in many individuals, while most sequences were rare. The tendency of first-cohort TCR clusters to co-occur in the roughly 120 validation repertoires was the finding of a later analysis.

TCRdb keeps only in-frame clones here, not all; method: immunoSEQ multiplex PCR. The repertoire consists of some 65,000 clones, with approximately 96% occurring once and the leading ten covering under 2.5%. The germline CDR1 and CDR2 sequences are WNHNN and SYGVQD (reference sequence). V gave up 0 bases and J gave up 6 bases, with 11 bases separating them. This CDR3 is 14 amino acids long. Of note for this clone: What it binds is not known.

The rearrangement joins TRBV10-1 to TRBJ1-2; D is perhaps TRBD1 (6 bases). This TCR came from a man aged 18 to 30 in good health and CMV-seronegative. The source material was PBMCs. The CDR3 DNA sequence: TGCGCCAGCAGTGAGTCGAAACAGGGTAATGGCTACACCTTC. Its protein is CASSESKQGNGYTF.